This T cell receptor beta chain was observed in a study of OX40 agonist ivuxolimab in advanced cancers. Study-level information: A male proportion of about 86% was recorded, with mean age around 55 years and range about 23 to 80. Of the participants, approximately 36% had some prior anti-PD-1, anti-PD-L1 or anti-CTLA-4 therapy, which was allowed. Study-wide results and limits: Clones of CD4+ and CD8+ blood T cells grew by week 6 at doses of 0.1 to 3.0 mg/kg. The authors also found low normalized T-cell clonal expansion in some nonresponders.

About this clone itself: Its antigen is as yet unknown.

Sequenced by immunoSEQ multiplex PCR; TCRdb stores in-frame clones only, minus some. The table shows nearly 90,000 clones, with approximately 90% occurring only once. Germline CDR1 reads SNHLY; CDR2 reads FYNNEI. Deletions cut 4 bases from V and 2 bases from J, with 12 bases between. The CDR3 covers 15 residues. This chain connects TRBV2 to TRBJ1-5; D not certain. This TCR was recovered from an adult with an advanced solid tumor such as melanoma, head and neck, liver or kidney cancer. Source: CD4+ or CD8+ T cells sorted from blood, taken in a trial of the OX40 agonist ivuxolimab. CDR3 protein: CASSAGRWGNQPQHF. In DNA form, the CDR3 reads TGTGCCAGCAGTGCCGGCAGGTGGGGCAATCAGCCCCAGCATTTT.